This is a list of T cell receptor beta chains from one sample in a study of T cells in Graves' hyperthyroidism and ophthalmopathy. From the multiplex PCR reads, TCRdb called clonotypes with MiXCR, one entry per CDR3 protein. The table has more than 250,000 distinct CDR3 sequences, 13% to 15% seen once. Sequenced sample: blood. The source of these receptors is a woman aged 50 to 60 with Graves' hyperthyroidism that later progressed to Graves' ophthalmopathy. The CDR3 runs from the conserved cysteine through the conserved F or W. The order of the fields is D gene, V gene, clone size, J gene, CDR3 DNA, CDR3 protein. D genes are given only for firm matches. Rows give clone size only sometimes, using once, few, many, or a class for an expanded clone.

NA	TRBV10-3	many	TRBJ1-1	TGTGCCATCAGTGAGGACACTGAAGCTTTCTTT	CAISEDTEAFF
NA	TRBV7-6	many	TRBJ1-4	TGTGCCAGCAGCCCCACGACCTCAGGGCATAATGAAAAACTGTTTTTT	CASSPTTSGHNEKLFF
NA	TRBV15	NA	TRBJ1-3	TGTACCACCAGCAGTGAAACAGCATTCTCTGGAAACACCATATATTTT	CTTSSETAFSGNTIYF
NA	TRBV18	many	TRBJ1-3	TGTGCCAGCCCGGAGGGGAATCTGTCTGGAAACACCATATATTTT	CASPEGNLSGNTIYF
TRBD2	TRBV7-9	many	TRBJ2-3	TGTGCCAGCAGCTTTTCGGGAGGAGATACGCAGTATTTT	CASSFSGGDTQYF
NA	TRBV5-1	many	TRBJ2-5	TGCGCCAGCAGCAGCGCCTCGGGGGGCGAGACCCAGTACTTC	CASSSASGGETQYF
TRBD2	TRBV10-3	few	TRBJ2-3	TGTGCCATCAGTGAGCCGGGACTAGCGTACGCTAGCACAGATACGCAGTATTTT	CAISEPGLAYASTDTQYF
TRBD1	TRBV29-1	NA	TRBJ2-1	TGCAGCGTCCCAGGGGGAGATAGCTCCTACAATGAGCAGTTCTTC	CSVPGGDSSYNEQFF
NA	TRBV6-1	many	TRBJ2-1	TGTGCCAGCAGTTACAGGGCGGGCCTGGGTAATGAGCAGTTCTTC	CASSYRAGLGNEQFF
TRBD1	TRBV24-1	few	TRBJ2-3	TGTGCCACCAGTGATTCGATGACAGGGGGATCAGATACGCAGTATTTT	CATSDSMTGGSDTQYF
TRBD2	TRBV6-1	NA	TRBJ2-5	TGTGCCAGCAGCGTACTAGCGGGAGGGCCAGAGACCCAGTACTTC	CASSVLAGGPETQYF
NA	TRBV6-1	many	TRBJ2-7	TGTGCCAGCAGGACGGCCCTCCACGAGCAGTACTTC	CASRTALHEQYF
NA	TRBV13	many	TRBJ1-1	TGTGCCAGCAGCTTATATTCGGGGCGAGGGACTGAAGCTTTCTTT	CASSLYSGRGTEAFF
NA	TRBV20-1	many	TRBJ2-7	TGCAGTGCTAGGGGGGCTAGCGGCAGCTTGTACGAGCAGTACTTC	CSARGASGSLYEQYF
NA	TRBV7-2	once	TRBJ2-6	TGTGCCAGCAGCCCCGGGGGGCCGCAGGGGGGGGCCAACGTCCTGACTTTC	CASSPGGPQGGANVLTF
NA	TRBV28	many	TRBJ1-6	TGTGCCAGCAGTCCCTACAGGGTCTATAATTCACCCCTCCACTTT	CASSPYRVYNSPLHF
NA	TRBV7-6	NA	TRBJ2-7	TGTGCCAGCAGCCAACGCGCCGGGAGCTCCTACGAGCAGTACTTC	CASSQRAGSSYEQYF